This entry features one T cell receptor (beta chain) sequence. CD8+ and CD4+ blood T cells underwent TCR beta sequencing. Patients with Susac syndrome met diagnostic criteria that were recently defined for definite or probable disease. TEMRA cells were FACS-enriched, with CD8+ and CD4+ T cells isolated negatively. Per germline, CDR1 DFQATT and CDR2 SNEGSKA (reference sequence). V shed 3 bases and J 0 bases; nucleotides not matched to a gene: 4. The length of the CDR3 is 15 residues. This sample is part of a study of CD8 T cells in Susac syndrome. Roughly 0.45 to 1 ug RNA was reverse transcribed with random hexamers. TCRdb itself ran the immunoSEQ multiplex PCR reads through MiXCR, one entry per CDR3 protein. Here the sample spans tens of thousands of distinct CDR3 sequences, about 96% being singletons.

The gene calls are TRBV20-1 and TRBJ1-5, with 8 bases matching TRBD1. This clonotype was obtained from a human donor with Susac syndrome. The sample comprised CD8+ T cells from PBMCs. The CDR3 loop reads CSASKGQDSNQPQHF. CDR3 bases: TGCAGTGCTAGCAAGGGACAGGATAGCAATCAGCCCCAGCATTTT.